The rows below give T cell receptor beta chains drawn from one sample of a study of tumor and adjacent non-tumor tissue in lung cancer. Via MiXCR, TCRdb re-called the multiplex PCR reads, giving one row per CDR3 protein. The table includes 70,000 to 95,000 distinct CDR3 sequences, just over 75% detected once. The sequenced sample consisted of distant non-tumor lung tissue. These receptors all come from a man aged 70 or older with non-small cell lung cancer. Each CDR3 is given with its conserved first and last residue. The D gene is left open where the match is weak. A row's size may be missing; if present it is once, few, many or a size class.

TRBV6-5	TRBD2	NA	TRBJ2-2	CASSYSGLAGGYTGEMFF	TGTGCCAGCAGTTACTCCGGACTAGCAGGAGGATACACTGGGGAGATGTTTTTT
TRBV4-2	TRBD1	NA	TRBJ1-1	CASSQAGQAFTESSF	TGTGCCAGCAGCCAAGCGGGACAGGCATTCACTGAATCTTCCTTT
TRBV29-1	TRBD2	many	TRBJ2-1	CSVDVSGSSNEQFF	TGCAGCGTTGACGTAAGCGGGAGTTCCAATGAGCAGTTCTTC
TRBV5-6	NA	few	TRBJ2-3	CASSLGPRSTDMQYF	TGTGCCAGCAGCCTGGGCCCGCGAAGTACAGATATGCAGTATTTT
TRBV7-8	TRBD1	NA	TRBJ1-4	CASCPRQGACEQLFF	TGTGCCAGCTGCCCGCGACAGGGGGCGTGTGAACAACTGTTTTTT
TRBV24-1	NA	many	TRBJ2-7	CATSDSSYEQYF	TGTGCCACCAGTGACAGCTCCTACGAGCAGTACTTC
TRBV6-4	NA	many	TRBJ2-3	CASSERGSEADTQYF	TGTGCCAGCAGTGAACGGGGGAGTGAGGCAGATACGCAGTATTTT
TRBV5-1	NA	NA	TRBJ2-3	CSSRTGWDTQYF	TGCTCCAGCAGAACAGGGTGGGATACGCAGTATTTT
TRBV6-6	NA	NA	TRBJ1-1	CASSLVGLYIEAFF	TGTGCCAGCAGTTTGGTGGGATTATACATTGAAGCTTTCTTT
TRBV11-2	NA	NA	TRBJ2-3	CVSSFSDTDTQYF	TGTGTCAGCAGCTTCTCCGACACAGATACTCAGTATTTT
TRBV28	NA	NA	TRBJ2-7	CVSSPMRARDSYEQYF	TGTGTCAGCAGCCCCATGAGAGCCCGAGATTCCTACGAGCAGTACTTC
TRBV6-2/TRBV6-3	NA	NA	TRBJ2-2	CASGTNTGTLFF	TGTGCCAGCGGTACCAACACCGGGACGCTGTTTTTT
TRBV11-3	TRBD1	NA	TRBJ2-1	CASSIDRGTFNEQFF	TGTGCTAGCAGCATCGACAGGGGGACATTCAATGAGCAGTTCTTC
TRBV11-2	NA	NA	TRBJ2-1	CASCVQGQPYNEQFF	TGTGCAAGCTGCGTACAGGGACAACCATACAATGAGCAGTTCTTC
TRBV29-1	NA	NA	TRBJ1-2	CNVEDQDGPNYGYTF	TGCAACGTTGAAGATCAAGACGGCCCCAACTACGGCTACACCTTC
TRBV4-1	TRBD1	NA	TRBJ2-2	CASSQDIQGQGPKINTGDLLF	TGCGCCAGCAGCCAAGATATTCAGGGACAGGGCCCTAAAATAAACACCGGGGACCTGCTTTTT
TRBV11-3	NA	NA	TRBJ2-7	CANSLVRYKQYF	TGTGCCAACAGCTTAGTTCGGTACAAGCAGTACTTC
TRBV11-2	NA	NA	TRBJ2-7	CASCLDGGGRYEQCF	TGTGCCAGCTGCTTAGATGGAGGGGGAAGGTACGAGCAGTGCTTC
TRBV6-2/TRBV6-3	TRBD2	NA	TRBJ2-1	CASKSGGTSGYSSYNEQFF	TGTGCCAGCAAATCAGGGGGGACTAGCGGTTACAGCTCCTACAATGAGCAGTTCTTC
TRBV28	TRBD1	NA	TRBJ2-7	CASSSHTSYRDSIYEHYF	TGTGCCAGCAGTTCTCACACCTCTTATCGGGACAGCATCTACGAACACTACTTC
TRBV7-8	NA	few	TRBJ2-2	CASSPGRVNTGELFF	TGTGCCAGCAGCCCCGGGAGAGTAAACACCGGGGAGCTGTTTTTT